This TCR beta chain was found in a study of HIV-infected patients and healthy controls (dated by TCRdb to between 2014 and 2016). Library preparation used 5' RACE. The reads were generated on an Illumina MiSeq. TCRdb ran its own pipeline on the public reads, namely fastp trimming at Q25 and MiXCR clone calling, and kept in-frame beta chains. Each entry merges the rows of one CDR3 protein and shows their most common DNA and genes. The sample includes approximately 67,000 distinct CDR3 sequences, with 15% to 20% observed a single time. Approximately 5% of the sample is held by the ten biggest clonotypes. This clonotype was found a few times. Its recognized antigen is unknown. Nothing much larger sits one base from this clone, and base qualities are not available. The germline V gene (reference sequence) specifies DFQATT as CDR1 and SNEGSKA as CDR2. The trim is 7 bases for V and 0 bases for J, with a gap of 13 bases between the germline ends. Including cysteine and phenylalanine, the CDR3 has 14 amino acids. Just the 42-base CDR3 DNA is kept, in frame starting at base 1.

The clonotype was recovered from a human donor in good health. The chain couples TRBV20-1 to TRBJ2-1, and the D gene may be TRBD1, 6 bases matching. The source material was CD4+ T cells from blood. CDR3 protein: CSGNRGSSYNEQFF. The nucleotides are TGCAGTGGCAATAGGGGGAGCTCCTACAATGAGCAGTTCTTC.